The rows below give T cell receptor beta chains drawn from one sample of a study of graft-versus-host responses after intestinal transplantation. The repertoire was sequenced with immunoSEQ multiplex PCR; TCRdb's copy has only in-frame clones and lacks some. The repertoire has approximately 9,700 clones, about 96% of them found once; the top ten carry roughly 17%. The material sequenced was bone marrow, taken about 530 days after intestinal transplantation. These receptors came from a human patient who received an intestinal transplant, so some T cells may come from the graft donor. Each CDR3 is given with its conserved first and last residue. The D gene is left open where the match is weak. Only part of the rows carry a size: once, few, many, or a class if the clone is expanded.

D gene	V gene	clone size	J gene	CDR3 protein	CDR3 DNA
.	TRBV27	.	TRBJ2-1	CASSSLGGKDYNEQFF	TGTGCCAGCAGCTCTCTCGGGGGCAAGGACTACAATGAGCAGTTCTTC
.	TRBV21-1	.	TRBJ1-5	CASSKGGIWTGICYQPQHF	TGTGCCAGCAGCAAAGGGGGAATTTGGACAGGGATCTGCTATCAGCCCCAGCATTTT
.	TRBV2	.	TRBJ1-3	CASSEALPRVSGNTIYF	TGTGCCAGCAGTGAAGCGCTTCCGAGGGTCTCTGGAAACACCATATATTTT
TRBD2	TRBV9	.	TRBJ2-7	CASSPGLAGGRNEQYF	TGTGCCAGCAGCCCGGGACTAGCGGGAGGGAGGAACGAGCAGTACTTC
.	TRBV13	.	TRBJ2-5	CASSHRTGSETQYF	TGTGCCAGCAGCCATAGGACTGGTTCGGAGACCCAGTACTTC
TRBD1	TRBV9	.	TRBJ2-7	CASSRSGTAYEQYF	TGTGCCAGCAGTCGATCCGGGACAGCCTACGAGCAGTACTTC
.	TRBV7-3	.	TRBJ2-1	CASSPIVGTQQFF	TGTGCCAGCAGCCCGATCGTCGGGACTCAGCAGTTCTTC
.	TRBV19	.	TRBJ2-7	CASSLLTGAHEQYF	TGTGCCAGTAGTTTACTCACGGGAGCCCACGAGCAGTACTTC
TRBD2	TRBV7-2	.	TRBJ2-7	CASSLGWTSASYEQYF	TGTGCCAGCAGCTTAGGGTGGACTAGCGCCTCCTACGAGCAGTACTTC
.	TRBV28	.	TRBJ2-2	CASSFYSSRAGTGELFF	TGTGCCAGCAGTTTTTATTCGTCGAGGGCGGGCACCGGGGAGCTGTTTTTT
.	TRBV13	few	TRBJ1-2	CASSLGGGPTNYGYTF	TGTGCCAGCAGCTTAGGTGGAGGGCCTACTAACTATGGCTACACCTTC
.	TRBV6-5	.	TRBJ1-2	CASTPGLSYGYTF	TGTGCCAGCACCCCGGGACTGAGCTATGGCTACACCTTC
TRBD1	TRBV6-6	once	TRBJ1-1	CASSYSTGTGTEAFF	TGTGCCAGCAGTTACTCGACAGGGACGGGCACTGAAGCTTTCTTT
.	TRBV9	.	TRBJ2-7	CASSGGHQYEQYF	TGTGCCAGCAGCGGGGGACATCAGTACGAGCAGTACTTC
.	TRBV10-3	.	TRBJ1-2	CAISGSQETYNYGYTF	TGTGCCATCAGTGGATCACAGGAGACATATAACTATGGCTACACCTTC
TRBD2	TRBV5-1	.	TRBJ2-3	CASTNPTSGRTDTQYF	TGCGCCAGCACCAACCCCACTAGCGGTCGCACAGATACGCAGTATTTT
.	TRBV7-9	.	TRBJ2-7	CASSLYQGFYYEQYF	TGTGCCAGCAGCTTATATCAGGGATTTTATTACGAGCAGTACTTC
.	TRBV19	.	TRBJ2-1	CASSFSSLHYDEQFF	TGTGCCAGTAGTTTCTCATCCCTTCACTACGATGAGCAGTTCTTC